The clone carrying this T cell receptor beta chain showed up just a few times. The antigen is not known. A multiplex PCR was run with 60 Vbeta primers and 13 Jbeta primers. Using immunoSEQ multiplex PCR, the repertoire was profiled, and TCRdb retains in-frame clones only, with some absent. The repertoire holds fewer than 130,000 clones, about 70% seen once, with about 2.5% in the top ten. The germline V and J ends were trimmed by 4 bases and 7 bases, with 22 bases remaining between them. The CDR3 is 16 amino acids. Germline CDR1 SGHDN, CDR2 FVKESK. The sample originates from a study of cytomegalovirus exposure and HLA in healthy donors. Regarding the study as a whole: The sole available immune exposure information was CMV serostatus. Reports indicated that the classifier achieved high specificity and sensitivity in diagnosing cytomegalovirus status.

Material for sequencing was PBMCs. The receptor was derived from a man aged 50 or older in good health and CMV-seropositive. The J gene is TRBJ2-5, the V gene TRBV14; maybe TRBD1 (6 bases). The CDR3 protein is CASSRYRDTERGTQYF. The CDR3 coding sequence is TGTGCCAGCAGCCGTTACCGGGACACGGAGCGTGGGACCCAGTACTTC.